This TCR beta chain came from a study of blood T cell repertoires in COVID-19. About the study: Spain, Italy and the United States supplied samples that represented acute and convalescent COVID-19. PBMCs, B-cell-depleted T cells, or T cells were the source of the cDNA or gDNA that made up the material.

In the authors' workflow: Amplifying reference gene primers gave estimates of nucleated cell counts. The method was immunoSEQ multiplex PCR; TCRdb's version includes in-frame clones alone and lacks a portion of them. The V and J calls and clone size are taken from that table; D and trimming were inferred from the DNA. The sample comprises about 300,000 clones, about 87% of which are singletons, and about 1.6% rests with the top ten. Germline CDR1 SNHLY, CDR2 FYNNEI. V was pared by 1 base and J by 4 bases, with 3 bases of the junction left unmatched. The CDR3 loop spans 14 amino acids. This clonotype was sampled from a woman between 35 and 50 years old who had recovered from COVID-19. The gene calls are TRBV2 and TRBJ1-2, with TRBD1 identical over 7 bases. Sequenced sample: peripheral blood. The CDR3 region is CASSEGTGPYGYTF. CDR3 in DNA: TGTGCCAGCAGTGAAGGGACAGGCCCCTATGGCTACACCTTC.